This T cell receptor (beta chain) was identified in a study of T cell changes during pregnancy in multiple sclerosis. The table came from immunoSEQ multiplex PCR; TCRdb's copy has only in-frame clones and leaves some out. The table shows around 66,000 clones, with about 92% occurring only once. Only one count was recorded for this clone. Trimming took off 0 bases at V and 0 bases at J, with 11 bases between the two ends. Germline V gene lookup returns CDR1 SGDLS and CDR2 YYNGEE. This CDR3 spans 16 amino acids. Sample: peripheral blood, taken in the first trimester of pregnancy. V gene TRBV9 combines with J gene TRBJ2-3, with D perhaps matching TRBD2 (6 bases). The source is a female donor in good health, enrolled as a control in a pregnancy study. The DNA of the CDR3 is TGTGCCAGCAGCGTAGATGGGCGGGAAAGCACAGATACGCAGTATTTT. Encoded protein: CASSVDGRESTDTQYF.